The sequence of this T cell receptor (beta chain) was determined in a study of glioma-infiltrating T cells after dendritic cell vaccination (TCRdb year 2016). Concerning the study at large: Of the approximately 15 glioblastoma patients in the cohort, all drawn from Phase I and II dendritic cell vaccination trials, 9 were newly diagnosed and 6 had recurrent disease. Between the early 2000s and the early 2010s, the patients were given dendritic cell vaccination pulsed with autologous tumor lysate. The vaccine was prepared from monocyte-derived dendritic cells that were cultured for under 8 days with IL-4 and GM-CSF and then pulsed overnight with autologous tumor lysate. Patients received three intradermal dendritic cell vaccine injections at biweekly intervals in the arm below the axilla. Deep sequencing of TCR beta CDR3 regions was used to quantify tumor-infiltrating lymphocyte content and compare tumor and blood repertoires in dendritic cell-vaccinated glioblastoma patients. Survival after dendritic cell vaccination was correlated with TCR sequencing metrics, such as TIL content and the overlap between tumor and blood repertoires.

Broad study findings and their caveats: The cohort was small and heterogeneous, and full blood and tumor sets were available for few patients, with initial-recurrent tumor pairs available for even fewer patients. No direct relationship between TCR clonality and survival was found, suggesting a diverse polyclonal response may matter. The three-group TCR overlap response model was characterized as speculative, and prospective validation of the model was stated to be required. Longer time to progression and overall survival after dendritic cell vaccination were predicted by higher estimated pretreatment TIL content.

The sample's time point, from its label and the paper: after dendritic cell vaccination, including at tumor progression/relapse. Patients were selected for having adequate residual fresh-frozen tumor tissue and more than two years of available survival data. An isocitrate dehydrogenase mutation was not carried by any of the glioblastoma patients, although molecular status was otherwise variable. PBMC collection took place before vaccination, two weeks after the third vaccination, and at tumor progression if progression occurred. The Qiagen DNeasy Blood extraction Kit was used for extraction of genomic DNA. Using the immunoSEQ assay, TCRB CDR3 regions were amplified from roughly 1.8 micrograms of genomic DNA, or from all available DNA when less than that was on hand. For multiplex PCR, 60 forward primers for TCR V beta segments and 13 reverse primers for J beta segments were used. Synthetic control templates were spiked into each sample at limiting dilution to estimate reads per starting template. The Illumina HiSeq System generated 87 bp sequencing reads. In the original analysis: To remove PCR and sequencing errors, closely related sequences were merged with a nearest neighbor algorithm. TCR overlap was measured as the percentage of unique tumor TCR beta sequences also present in the same patient's peripheral blood. This immuneACCESS table, as held by TCRdb, lists in-frame sequences with V and J called but not all clones. Of the missing ones, under half trace to an unresolved V gene in checked studies; the others have no known cause. V and J calls and clone size follow that table, whereas D and trimming were derived from the DNA. The sample records more than 45,000 clones, roughly four fifths of which are singletons. The leading ten clones occupy more than 15% of the sample.

On this clone: The antigen this receptor binds is unknown. No clone much larger than this one lies a single base away; base qualities are absent.

V and J are truncated by 2 bases and 0 bases respectively, leaving an intervening sequence of 11 bases. Based on the germline V gene (reference sequence), the CDR1 and CDR2 sequences are LNHDA and SQIVND. The CDR3 measures 16 amino acids from cysteine to phenylalanine. Only the CDR3 DNA stays, 48 bases, in frame from base 1. The specimen was blood, collected after dendritic cell vaccination. The chain is made from TRBV19 and TRBJ1-5, with a tentative D gene TRBD1 over 6 matching bases. The sequence was collected from a human donor with glioblastoma. For the CDR3, the sequence is CASSITGTNSNQPQHF. In nucleotide form, the sequence is TGTGCCAGTAGTATAACCGGGACAAATAGCAATCAGCCCCAGCATTTT. The variable domain in full, with residues beyond the CDR3 obtained from the reference TRBV19 and TRBJ1-5 genes, is DGGITQSPKYLFRKEGQNVTLSCEQNLNHDAMYWYRQDPGQGLRLIYYSQIVNDFQKGDIAEGYSVSREKKESFPLTVTSAQKNPTAFYLCASSITGTNSNQPQHFGDGTRLSIL.